A single sample gave rise to the 7 T cell receptor beta chains below, sequenced in a study of control samples from healthy donors and cancer patients. Only in-frame clones appear in the TCRdb table, and some are missing; sequencing was by immunoSEQ multiplex PCR. The sample lists more than 85,000 clones, 83% occurring once. Material: blood. The receptors were sampled from a woman in her forties or fifties in good health.

The chain joins TRBV20-1 to TRBJ1-5; no firm D call. Trimming pared 3 bases from V and 3 bases from J, leaving 9 bases between. The germline CDR1 and CDR2 sequences are DFQATT and SNEGSKA (reference sequence). The CDR3 covers 13 residues. In DNA, the CDR3 is TGCAGTGCTAGTTCTACGTCCAATCAGCCCCAGCATTTT. Amino acids: CSASSTSNQPQHF.

This clone appeared a single time. The J gene is TRBJ2-2, the V gene TRBV12-5; tentatively, D is TRBD1 or TRBD2 (5 bases each). CDR3 size: 14 residues. Trimming stripped 6 bases from V and 4 bases from J, with 12 bases between. The germline gives CDR1 LGHNT, CDR2 FRNRAP. The CDR3 loop is CASGQSGPTGELFF. The CDR3 DNA follows: TGTGCTAGTGGCCAGTCGGGGCCCACCGGGGAGCTGTTTTTT.

The CDR3 here is CASSPPILEAFF. Written as DNA, the CDR3 is TGTGCCAGCAGTCCTCCAATACTCGAAGCTTTCTTT. V gene TRBV12-3 or TRBV12-4 combines with J gene TRBJ1-1; D gene uncertain. CDR3 size: 12 residues. The ends were cut back, 5 bases at V and 8 bases at J, with 12 bases in the middle.

The rearrangement links TRBV2 to TRBJ1-6; weak D call: TRBD1 (5 bases). This CDR3 comprises 16 residues. V shed 3 bases and J shed 2 bases, with 11 bases lying between them. Germline assignment: CDR1 SNHLY and CDR2 FYNNEI. The CDR3 DNA follows: TGTGCCAGCAGTGATTCAGGGAGCGCCTATAATTCACCCCTCCACTTT. It encodes CASSDSGSAYNSPLHF. The whole variable domain, filled in from reference TRBV2 and TRBJ1-6, reads EPEVTQTPSHQVTQMGQEVILRCVPISNHLYFYWYRQILGQKVEFLVSFYNNEISEKSEIFDDQFSVERPDGSNFTLKIRSTKLEDSAMYFCASSDSGSAYNSPLHFGNGTRLTVT.

CDR3 coding DNA: TGTGCCAGCAGCCAAGGGTCGTTCTCTGAAGCTTTCTTT. Translation: CASSQGSFSEAFF. The gene calls are TRBV3-1 (or the pseudogene TRBV3-2) and TRBJ1-1; D not certain. Germline assignment: CDR1 LGHDT and CDR2 YNNKEL (reference sequence). V was clipped by 1 base and J by 6 bases, with 9 bases between them. This CDR3 is built from 13 residues.

In this sample, this clone turned up once. The chain recombines TRBV19 with TRBJ2-6; TRBD1 might be the D (5 bases). The CDR3 has 15 residues. CDR1 and CDR2 (germline): LNHDA, SQIVND (reference sequence). V was shortened by 4 bases and J by 3 bases, with 10 bases between the two germline ends. This CDR3 reads CASSTGIVGANVLTF. DNA of the CDR3: TGTGCCAGTAGTACAGGGATTGTTGGGGCCAACGTCCTGACTTTC.

V gene TRBV28 combines with J gene TRBJ2-3; D not resolved. V was shortened by 3 bases and J by 8 bases, with 15 bases between the two germline ends. Per germline, CDR1 MDHEN and CDR2 SYDVKM. This CDR3 has 14 amino acids. CDR3 sequence reads: CASSFSSTWGTQYF. DNA for the CDR3: TGTGCCAGCAGTTTTTCCTCGACTTGGGGTACGCAGTATTTT.